What follows are 27 T cell receptor beta chains derived from one specimen sequenced in a study of Ad26.COV2.S vaccination and SARS-CoV-2 variants (dated by TCRdb to the early 2020s). The treatment or condition tag for this specimen amounts to: around 19 received Ad26.COV2.S at low or high dose, single or two shots; a few received placebo; per-sample allocation not given. Repertoires of vaccine and placebo recipients were sequenced from samples taken on day 63 after the first injection. Receptors were amplified or captured by the immunoSEQ multiplex PCR assay. TCRdb stores this immuneACCESS table with in-frame sequences only. Part of the clones is absent; in the studies checked, under half of the shortfall reflects unresolved V genes, and no reason is known for the rest. The sample table shows about 350,000 clones, and about 88% are seen once. 9.5% to 12% of the sample lies in the top ten. The sample here was peripheral blood, taken in a trial of Ad26.COV2.S vaccine versus placebo. These receptors were taken from a person between 18 and 65 years old who received the Ad26.COV2.S COVID-19 vaccine or a placebo.

The V and J genes are TRBV7-8 and TRBJ1-1; TRBD1 might be the D (5 bases). CDR1 and CDR2 from the germline V gene are SGHVS and FQNEAQ. Trimming took 5 bases from V and 1 from J, leaving 11 bases between them. The CDR3 consists of 14 residues. In DNA, the CDR3 is TGTGCCAGCAGCCTGGGACGGGAGAACACTGAAGCTTTCTTT. Its translation: CASSLGRENTEAFF.

This clone was counted once. V usage is TRBV7-9 and J usage is TRBJ1-2; D ambiguous. The CDR3 totals 12 residues. The V gene lost 3 bases and the J gene lost 6 bases, with 8 bases spanning the gap. Per the germline V gene, CDR1 is SEHNR and CDR2 is FQNEAQ (reference sequence). The CDR3: CASSFDMHGYTF. The CDR3 DNA is TGTGCCAGCAGCTTCGACATGCATGGCTACACCTTC. The whole variable domain, remainder taken from reference TRBV7-9 and TRBJ1-2, is DTGVSQNPRHKITKRGQNVTFRCDPISEHNRLYWYRQTLGQGPEFLTYFQNEAQLEKSRLLSDRFSAERPKGSFSTLEIQRTEQGDSAMYLCASSFDMHGYTFGSGTRLTVV.

V and J are TRBV27 and TRBJ2-7; 10 nucleotides match TRBD1. This CDR3 has 18 amino acids. The V gene's germline CDR1 is MNHEY and CDR2 SMNVEV (reference sequence). J gave up 0 bases and V 0 bases, and 8 bases lay outside the gene matches. CDR3 loop: CASSLSLGTGDHSYEQYF. For the CDR3, the DNA is TGTGCCAGCAGTTTATCCCTCGGGACAGGGGACCACTCCTACGAGCAGTACTTC.

V and J are TRBV19 and TRBJ1-1, with TRBD1 as a possible D gene (5 bases). Germline V CDR1 and CDR2: LNHDA, SQIVND (reference sequence). Trimming removed 6 bases at V and 1 base at J, with 6 bases between. The CDR3 has 12 amino acids. The CDR3 sequence is CASRGQNTEAFF. The CDR3 bases are TGTGCCAGTAGAGGACAGAACACTGAAGCTTTCTTT.

V and J are TRBV5-4 and TRBJ1-1; D call uncertain. V lost 0 bases and J 4 bases, leaving 10 bases between the germline ends. Germline assignment: CDR1 SGHNT and CDR2 YYREEE (reference sequence). The CDR3 covers 14 residues. CDR3 sequence: CASSLGASSTEAFF. In nucleotides, the CDR3 is TGTGCCAGCAGCTTGGGGGCGTCGAGCACTGAAGCTTTCTTT.

J is TRBJ1-5 and V is TRBV25-1, with D perhaps TRBD1 (6 bases). The CDR3 has 14 residues. Trimming took off 4 bases at V and 5 bases at J, with 12 bases between the two ends. Germline V CDR1 and CDR2: MGHDK, SYGVNS. The CDR3 region is CASSVWGADQPQHF. CDR3 sequence (DNA): TGTGCCAGCAGTGTCTGGGGGGCGGATCAGCCCCAGCATTTT.

The chain has TRBV18 and TRBJ1-5; TRBD1 might be the D (5 bases). In germline, CDR1 is KGHSH, CDR2 LQKENI. V dropped 6 bases and J dropped 11 bases, with 17 bases sitting between them. The length of the CDR3 is 13 residues. CDR3 DNA: TGTGCCAGCTCCCCCGGGGCAGTATCGTCCCAGCATTTT. Encoded protein: CASSPGAVSSQHF.

This chain uses TRBV5-1 with TRBJ2-5, with TRBD2 identical over 7 bases. V shed 4 bases and J 5 bases; nucleotides not matched to a gene: 5. CDR1 SGHRS and CDR2 YFSETQ come from the germline V gene. This CDR3 region has 13 residues. The CDR3 DNA reads as TGCGCCAGCAGCGGGGGGAGGGAGGAGACCCAGTACTTC. Protein product: CASSGGREETQYF.

V usage is TRBV28 and J usage is TRBJ2-1; 14 bases agree with TRBD2. The trim removed 4 bases at V and 9 bases at J, leaving 5 bases unmatched. Germline lookup yields CDR1 MDHEN and CDR2 SYDVKM. The CDR3 extends over 15 amino acids. The CDR3 spells CASSSGTSGSIEQFF. The CDR3 nucleotides are TGTGCCAGCAGTTCGGGGACTAGCGGGAGTATTGAGCAGTTCTTC.

The chain carries TRBV28 and TRBJ2-2, with 7 bases lining up with TRBD1. J was trimmed by 6 bases and V by 4 bases; bases with no gene match: 2. Germline V gene data show CDR1 as MDHEN and CDR2 as SYDVKM. The length of the CDR3 is 13 residues. The CDR3 DNA reads TGTGCCAGCAGTTCTAGGGGGCCCGGGGAGCTGTTTTTT. This codes for CASSSRGPGELFF.

Points on this clone: Other nucleotide sequences in the sample specify the same CDR3. The genes are TRBV7-2 and TRBJ2-7, with no clear D. Germline V gene data show CDR1 as SGHTA and CDR2 as FQGNSA. Trimming pared 1 base from V and 3 bases from J, leaving 7 bases between. The length of the CDR3 is 13 residues. The CDR3 spells CASSLGYGYEQYF. DNA for the CDR3: TGTGCCAGCAGCTTAGGCTACGGCTACGAGCAGTACTTC.

V usage is TRBV7-8 and J usage is TRBJ2-3; 9 bases fit TRBD2. Germline loops: CDR1 SGHVS, CDR2 FQNEAQ. The CDR3 runs to 16 residues. After removal of 1 base from V and 7 bases from J, the junction contained 9 bases not matched to a gene. The CDR3 loop is CASSLEASGAPNTQYF. The CDR3 nucleotides read TGTGCCAGCAGCTTAGAAGCTAGCGGGGCACCAAATACGCAGTATTTT.

The CDR3 spells CASSMDGHNEKLFF. CDR3 in DNA: TGTGCCAGCAGCATGGACGGACATAATGAAAAACTGTTTTTT. The chain recombines TRBV28 with TRBJ1-4; D might be TRBD1 (5 bases). This CDR3 is 14 amino acids long. Trimming left V 6 bases short and J 4 bases short, with 12 bases between. The germline V gene has CDR1 MDHEN and CDR2 SYDVKM. The full variable domain, its missing parts supplied by reference TRBV28 and TRBJ1-4, is DVKVTQSSRYLVKRTGEKVFLECVQDMDHENMFWYRQDPGLGLRLIYFSYDVKMKEKGDIPEGYSVSREKKERFSLILESASTNQTSMYLCASSMDGHNEKLFFGSGTQLSVL.

This clone was counted a few times. This chain uses TRBV6-5 with TRBJ1-1; the D is unclear. The CDR3 covers 12 residues. The germline V gene has CDR1 MNHEY and CDR2 SVGAGI. V shed 7 bases and J shed 11 bases, with 17 bases lying between them. CDR3 protein: CASTPPEGDAFF. In nucleotides, the CDR3 is TGTGCCAGCACCCCCCCGGAGGGAGATGCTTTCTTT.

As for this clone: A much more abundant neighbour one base away suggests this may be a read error. The sample carries other DNA sequences with the same CDR3. The rearrangement uses TRBV7-8 and TRBJ2-3, with 8 bases matching TRBD2. This CDR3 comprises 12 residues. The ends lost 5 bases at V and 6 bases at J; junction bases unmatched: 1. Germline CDR1 reads SGHVS; CDR2 reads FQNEAQ. CDR3 bases: TGTGCCAGCAGCCCGGGGGGGGATACGCAGTATTTT. Amino acid sequence: CASSPGGDTQYF.

V usage is TRBV7-3 and J usage is TRBJ2-1; D uncertain. The germline V and J ends were trimmed by 3 bases and 10 bases, with 25 bases remaining between them. Germline CDR1 and CDR2: SGHTA and FQGTGA. This CDR3 contains 17 residues. The CDR3 DNA is TGTGCCAGCAGCTTGGGCTTAGTCATAGGCCTTCGCGAAGAGCAGTTCTTC. Protein: CASSLGLVIGLREEQFF. The full variable domain, rest sourced from reference TRBV7-3 and TRBJ2-1, is GAGVSQTPSNKVTEKGKYVELRCDPISGHTALYWYRQSLGQGPEFLIYFQGTGAADDSGLPNDRFFAVRPEGSVSTLKIQRTERGDSAVYLCASSLGLVIGLREEQFFGPGTRLTVL.

This chain connects TRBV2 to TRBJ2-3; D unresolved. Germline V gene sequence: CDR1 SNHLY, CDR2 FYNNEI. This CDR3 has 13 amino acids. Trimming pared 6 bases from V and 2 bases from J, leaving 9 bases between. The CDR3 sequence is CASSATTTDTQYF. CDR3 nucleotides: TGTGCCAGCAGCGCCACAACCACAGATACGCAGTATTTT.

This chain joins TRBV7-9 and TRBJ2-1, with TRBD2 as a possible D gene (5 bases). The germline gives CDR1 SEHNR, CDR2 FQNEAQ (reference sequence). This CDR3 comprises 17 residues. With 0 bases removed from V and 0 bases from J, the gap between germline ends came to 12 bases. The CDR3 coding sequence is TGTGCCAGCAGCTTAGCGTTGAGGGCAAGCTCCTACAATGAGCAGTTCTTC. Translated: CASSLALRASSYNEQFF.

The chain joins TRBV7-6 to TRBJ2-5; TRBD1 matches at 9 bases. The ends lost 4 bases at V and 5 bases at J; junction bases unmatched: 17. Germline lookup yields CDR1 SGHVS and CDR2 FNYEAQ. CDR3 length equals 18 residues. CDR3 loop: CASSSPGPTGGMRETQYF. CDR3 bases: TGTGCCAGCAGCTCCCCCGGTCCGACAGGGGGAATGCGGGAGACCCAGTACTTC.

V gene TRBV3-1 (or the pseudogene TRBV3-2) combines with J gene TRBJ1-3; D not certain. The V end was cut by 1 base, the J end by 2 bases, with 6 bases between. The CDR3 covers 14 residues. The V gene's germline CDR1 is LGHDT and CDR2 YNNKEL (reference sequence). The CDR3 reads CASSQGEAGNTIYF. CDR3 coding DNA: TGTGCCAGCAGCCAAGGGGAGGCTGGAAACACCATATATTTT.

The chain carries TRBV2 and TRBJ1-1; a weak D match, TRBD1 (6 bases). The CDR3 has 15 residues. Germline CDR1 is SNHLY and CDR2 is FYNNEI. V was shortened by 6 bases and J by 1 base, with 15 bases between the two germline ends. The CDR3 DNA sequence: TGTGCCAGCAGCCCCAGGGGCGTGTGGAACACTGAAGCTTTCTTT. Residues: CASSPRGVWNTEAFF.

The gene calls are TRBV28 and TRBJ2-4, with TRBD2 matching over 9 bases. J lost 2 bases, V lost 6 bases, and 11 bases had no gene match. This CDR3 contains 17 residues. Germline lookup yields CDR1 MDHEN and CDR2 SYDVKM. The CDR3 nucleotides are TGTGCCAGCAGCCTTCTAGCGGGAACGGGGTCCAAAAACATTCAGTACTTC. It yields the protein CASSLLAGTGSKNIQYF.

J is TRBJ1-5 and V is TRBV27; possibly TRBD1 for D (5 bases). CDR3 length: 14 residues. Germline CDR1 reads MNHEY; CDR2 reads SMNVEV (reference sequence). The CDR3 loop reads CASSLGVGNQPQHF. The CDR3 DNA sequence: TGTGCATCCAGTTTAGGGGTTGGCAATCAGCCCCAGCATTTT.

The genes are TRBV5-1 and TRBJ1-2; the D is unclear. Looked up from germline, CDR1 is SGHRS and CDR2 is YFSETQ. CDR3 size: 15 residues. Trimming pared 2 bases from V and 6 bases from J, leaving 17 bases between. CDR3: CASSLRPGQMDGYTF. CDR3 sequence (DNA): TGCGCCAGCAGCTTAAGGCCTGGTCAGATGGATGGCTACACCTTC.

This rearrangement joins TRBV5-4 to TRBJ2-7; D might be TRBD1 (5 bases). Germline CDR1 and CDR2: SGHNT and YYREEE (reference sequence). V lost 4 bases and J lost 7, with 15 bases in between. This CDR3 spans 13 amino acids. Here the CDR3 reads CASSPIGAPEQYF. The CDR3, as DNA: TGTGCCAGCAGCCCGATTGGGGCCCCGGAGCAGTACTTC.

The chain recombines TRBV29-1 with TRBJ2-3; weak D call: TRBD2 (6 bases). The CDR3 sequence is 14 residues long. V shed 3 bases and J shed 4 bases, with 14 bases lying between them. Germline V gene sequence: CDR1 SQVTM, CDR2 ANQGSEA. CDR3 bases: TGCAGCGTTGACAGGGACTGGGTGGCAGATACGCAGTATTTT. Its translation is CSVDRDWVADTQYF.

The chain carries TRBV6-2 or TRBV6-3 and TRBJ2-2; D is undetermined. This CDR3 spans 15 amino acids. The V gene's germline CDR1 is MNHEY and CDR2 SVGEGT. V was pared by 2 bases and J by 4 bases, with 11 bases between. The CDR3 region has the DNA TGTGCCAGCAGTTACCTAGAATTACGCACCGGGGAGCTGTTTTTT. This codes for CASSYLELRTGELFF.